This T cell receptor beta chain emerged from a study of metastatic and nonmetastatic thyroid tumors. Study background: Samples came from malignant and benign thyroid patients, and repertoires were compared across blood and tumor or nodule tissue.

Each patient went into thyroid surgery without having received any treatment. This CDR3 has 15 residues. V gave up 6 bases and J gave up 1 base, with 13 bases separating them. Per the germline V gene, CDR1 is MNHNS and CDR2 is SASEGT. About this clone: No antigen is known for it.

Original methodology: A classifier of distant metastasis in papillary thyroid cancer was built from CDR3 differences (across clinicopathological groups). Using MiXCR, TCRdb re-called clones from the PCR reads. These V and J calls rely on TCRdb rather than the paper's analysis. The repertoire includes roughly 30,000 clones, about 24% of them detected once, and roughly 15% sits in the top ten. Overall study findings and caveats: In blood and tumor, TCR beta diversity was reportedly significantly higher in malignant thyroid tumors than in benign nodules.

This TCR derives from a female donor with papillary thyroid cancer or a benign thyroid nodule (not recorded which). Some clones in this sample may be carry-over from other donors' samples. Sequencing was carried out using blood. V and J are TRBV6-1 and TRBJ1-3, with a weak D call TRBD1 (6 bases). The CDR3 DNA reads as TGTGCCAGCAGCTCTACAGGGTTATCTGGAAACACCATATATTTT. Amino acid sequence: CASSSTGLSGNTIYF.